This T cell receptor (beta chain) comes out of a study of identical twins. Study-wide findings and caveats: Within beta out-of-frame sequences, the excess sharing observed between twins was weaker. Insertion counts were lower in abundant cord blood beta clonotypes, a trend that memory repertoires did not show.

TCRdb re-analysed the 5' RACE reads in MiXCR, keeping a single row per CDR3 protein. This table has about 530,000 distinct CDR3 sequences, 20% to 25% appearing once. Comment on this clonotype: Antigen: not known.

Germline CDR1 SGHVS, CDR2 FNYEAQ. The CDR3 sequence is 12 residues long. Trimming removed 1 base at V and 13 bases at J, with 13 bases between. The data also belong to a second study, concerning yellow fever vaccine responses in identical twins. As that report states: Twins reportedly had a vaccine T cell response that seemed partly convergent, partly personalized.

The sample comprised CD4+ T cells sorted from blood. This chain joins TRBV7-6 and TRBJ2-5; D could derive from TRBD1 or TRBD2 (5 bases each). The sequence came from a woman aged 18 to 35 in good health. This chain's CDR3 is CASSLEVGAPYF. The CDR3 bases are TGTGCCAGCAGCTTAGAGGTCGGGGCCCCGTACTTC.